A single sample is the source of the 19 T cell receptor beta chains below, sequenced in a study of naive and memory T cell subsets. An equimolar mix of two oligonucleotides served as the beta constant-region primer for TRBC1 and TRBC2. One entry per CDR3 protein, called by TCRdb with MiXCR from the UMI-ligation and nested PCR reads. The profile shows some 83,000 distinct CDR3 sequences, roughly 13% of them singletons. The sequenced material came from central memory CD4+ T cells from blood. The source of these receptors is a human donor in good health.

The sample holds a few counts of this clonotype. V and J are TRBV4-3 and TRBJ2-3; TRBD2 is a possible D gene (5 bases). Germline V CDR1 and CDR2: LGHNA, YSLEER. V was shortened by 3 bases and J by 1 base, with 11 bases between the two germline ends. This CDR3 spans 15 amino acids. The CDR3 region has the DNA TGCGCCAGCAGCCAGGGTGGGAGTGGCACAGATACGCAGTATTTT. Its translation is CASSQGGSGTDTQYF.

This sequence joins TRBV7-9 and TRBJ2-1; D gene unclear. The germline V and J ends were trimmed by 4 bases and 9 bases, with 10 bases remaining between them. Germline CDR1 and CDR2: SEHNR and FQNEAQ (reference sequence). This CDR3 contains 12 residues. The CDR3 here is CASSSEFSEQFF. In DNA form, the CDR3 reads TGTGCCAGCAGCTCCGAGTTTAGTGAGCAGTTCTTC.

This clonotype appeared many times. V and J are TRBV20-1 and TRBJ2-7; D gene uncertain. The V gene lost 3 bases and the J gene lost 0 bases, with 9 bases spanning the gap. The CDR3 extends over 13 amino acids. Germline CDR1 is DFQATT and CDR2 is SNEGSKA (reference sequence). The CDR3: CSARVASSYEQYF. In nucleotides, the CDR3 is TGCAGTGCTAGGGTGGCGAGCTCCTACGAGCAGTACTTC.

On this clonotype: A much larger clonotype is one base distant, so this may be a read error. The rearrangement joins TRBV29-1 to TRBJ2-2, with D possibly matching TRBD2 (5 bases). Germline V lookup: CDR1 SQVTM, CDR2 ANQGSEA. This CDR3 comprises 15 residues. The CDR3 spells CSVGGNPSGPGELIF. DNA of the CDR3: TGCAGCGTTGGTGGTAACCCCTCTGGCCCCGGGGAGCTGATTTTT.

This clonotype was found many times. CDR3 sequence: CASRGRDYNEQFF. For the CDR3, the DNA is TGCGCCAGCAGGGGCCGGGACTACAATGAGCAGTTCTTC. The chain couples TRBV10-2 to TRBJ2-1, with D maybe TRBD2 (5 bases). Per germline, CDR1 WSHSY and CDR2 SAAADI. V was shortened by 6 bases and J by 3 bases, with 9 bases between the two germline ends. The CDR3 is 13 residues long.

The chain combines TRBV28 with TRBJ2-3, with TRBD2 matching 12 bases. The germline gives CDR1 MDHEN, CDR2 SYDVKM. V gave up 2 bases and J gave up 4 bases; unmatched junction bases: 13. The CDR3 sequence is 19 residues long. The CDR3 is CASSLSLGGSSGRADTQYF. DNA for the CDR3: TGTGCCAGCAGTTTAAGCCTCGGTGGGTCTAGCGGGAGGGCAGATACGCAGTATTTT.

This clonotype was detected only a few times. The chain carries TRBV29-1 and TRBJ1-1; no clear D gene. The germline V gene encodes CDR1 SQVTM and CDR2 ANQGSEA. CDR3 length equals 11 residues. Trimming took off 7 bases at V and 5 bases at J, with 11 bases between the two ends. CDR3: CSAQDVTEAFF. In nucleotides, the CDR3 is TGCAGCGCCCAGGACGTGACTGAAGCTTTCTTT.

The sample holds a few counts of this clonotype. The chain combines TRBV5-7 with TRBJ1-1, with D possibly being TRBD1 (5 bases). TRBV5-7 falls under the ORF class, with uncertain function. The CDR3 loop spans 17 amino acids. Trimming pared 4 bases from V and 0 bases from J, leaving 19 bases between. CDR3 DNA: TGTGCCAGCAGCCTGGGGGAGTTAACTATAGTGAACACTGAAGCTTTCTTT. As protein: CASSLGELTIVNTEAFF.

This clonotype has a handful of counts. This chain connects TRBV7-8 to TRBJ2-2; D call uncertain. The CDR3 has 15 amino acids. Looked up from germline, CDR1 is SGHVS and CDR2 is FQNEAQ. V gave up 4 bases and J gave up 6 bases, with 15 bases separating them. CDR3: CASSSQVSAAGELFF. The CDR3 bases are TGTGCCAGCAGCTCGCAGGTCAGTGCCGCCGGGGAGCTGTTTTTT. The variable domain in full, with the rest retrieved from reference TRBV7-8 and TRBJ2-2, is GAGVSQSPRYKVAKRGQDVALRCDPISGHVSLFWYQQALGQGPEFLTYFQNEAQLDKSGLPSDRFFAERPEGSVSTLKIQRTQQEDSAVYLCASSSQVSAAGELFFGEGSRLTVL.

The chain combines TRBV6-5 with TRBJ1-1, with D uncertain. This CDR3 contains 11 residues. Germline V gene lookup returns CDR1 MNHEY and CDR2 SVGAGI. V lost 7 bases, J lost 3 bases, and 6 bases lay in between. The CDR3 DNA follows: TGTGCCAGCATGGGAGACACTGAAGCTTTCTTT. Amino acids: CASMGDTEAFF.

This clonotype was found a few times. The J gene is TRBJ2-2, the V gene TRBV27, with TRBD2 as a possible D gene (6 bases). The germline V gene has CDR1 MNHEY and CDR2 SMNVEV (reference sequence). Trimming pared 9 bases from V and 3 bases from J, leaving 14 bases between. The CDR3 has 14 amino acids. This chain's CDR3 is CASRGTSYTGELFF. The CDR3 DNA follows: TGTGCCAGTCGGGGGACTTCCTACACCGGGGAGCTGTTTTTT.

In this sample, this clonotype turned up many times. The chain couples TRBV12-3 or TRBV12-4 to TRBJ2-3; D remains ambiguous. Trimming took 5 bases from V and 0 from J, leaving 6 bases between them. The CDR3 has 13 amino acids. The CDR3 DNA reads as TGTGCCAGCAGTCCAACTAGCACAGATACGCAGTATTTT. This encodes CASSPTSTDTQYF.

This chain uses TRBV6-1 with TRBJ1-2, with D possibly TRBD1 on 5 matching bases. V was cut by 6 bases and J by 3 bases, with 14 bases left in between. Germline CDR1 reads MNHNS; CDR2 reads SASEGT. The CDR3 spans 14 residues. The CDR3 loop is CASRTSGRHYGYTF. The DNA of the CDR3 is TGTGCCAGCAGGACCTCGGGACGGCACTATGGCTACACCTTC.

The CDR3 bases are TGTGCCAGCAGCTTGGGCGTTCTAAGGACTAGCGGGACTCGAGAGCAGTTCTTC. Translating gives CASSLGVLRTSGTREQFF. The gene calls are TRBV5-4 and TRBJ2-1, with TRBD2 matching 12 bases. V lost 0 bases and J lost 10; bases outside the gene matches: 14. Germline lookup yields CDR1 SGHNT and CDR2 YYREEE (reference sequence). This CDR3 is built from 18 residues.

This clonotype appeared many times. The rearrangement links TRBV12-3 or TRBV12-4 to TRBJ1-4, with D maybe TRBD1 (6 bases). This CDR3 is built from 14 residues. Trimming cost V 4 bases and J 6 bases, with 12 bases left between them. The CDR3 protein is CASSYRGRDEKLFF. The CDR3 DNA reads TGTGCCAGCAGTTACCGGGGGCGGGATGAAAAACTGTTTTTT.

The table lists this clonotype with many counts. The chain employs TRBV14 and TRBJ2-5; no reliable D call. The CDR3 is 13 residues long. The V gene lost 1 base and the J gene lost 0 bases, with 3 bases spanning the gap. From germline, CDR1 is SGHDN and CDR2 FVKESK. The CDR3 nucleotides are TGTGCCAGCAGCCAAGGGAACCAAGAGACCCAGTACTTC. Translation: CASSQGNQETQYF.

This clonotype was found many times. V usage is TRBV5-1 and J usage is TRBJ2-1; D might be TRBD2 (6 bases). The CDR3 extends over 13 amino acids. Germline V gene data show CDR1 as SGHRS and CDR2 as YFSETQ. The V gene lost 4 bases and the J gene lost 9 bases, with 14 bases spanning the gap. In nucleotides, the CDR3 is TGCGCCAGCAGCCGCGGGGAGATGGGTGAGCAGTTCTTC. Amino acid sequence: CASSRGEMGEQFF.

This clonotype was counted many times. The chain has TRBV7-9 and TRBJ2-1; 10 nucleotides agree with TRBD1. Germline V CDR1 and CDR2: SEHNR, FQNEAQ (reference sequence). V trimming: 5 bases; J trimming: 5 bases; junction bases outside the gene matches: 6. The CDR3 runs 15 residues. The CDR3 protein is CASSRGTGENNEQFF. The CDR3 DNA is TGTGCCAGCAGCCGCGGGACAGGGGAAAACAATGAGCAGTTCTTC.

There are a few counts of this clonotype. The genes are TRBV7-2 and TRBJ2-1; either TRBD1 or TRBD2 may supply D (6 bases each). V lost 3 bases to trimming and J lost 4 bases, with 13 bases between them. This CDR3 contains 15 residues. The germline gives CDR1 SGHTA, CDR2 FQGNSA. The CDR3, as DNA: TGTGCCAGCAGCTTTACGACTAGGGGGTACAATGAGCAGTTCTTC. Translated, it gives CASSFTTRGYNEQFF.